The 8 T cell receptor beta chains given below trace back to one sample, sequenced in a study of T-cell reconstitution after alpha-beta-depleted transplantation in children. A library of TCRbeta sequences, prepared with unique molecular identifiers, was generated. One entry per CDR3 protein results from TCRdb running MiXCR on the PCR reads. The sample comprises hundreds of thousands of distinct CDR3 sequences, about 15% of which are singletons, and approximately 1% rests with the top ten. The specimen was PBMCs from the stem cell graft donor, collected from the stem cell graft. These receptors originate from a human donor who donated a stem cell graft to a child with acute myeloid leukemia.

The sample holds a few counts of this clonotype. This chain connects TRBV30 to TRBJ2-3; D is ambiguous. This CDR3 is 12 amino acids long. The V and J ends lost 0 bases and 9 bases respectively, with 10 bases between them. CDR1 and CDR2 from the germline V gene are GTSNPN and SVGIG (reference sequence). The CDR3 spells CAWSVLIGTQYF. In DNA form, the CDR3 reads TGTGCCTGGAGTGTCCTAATCGGGACGCAGTATTTT.

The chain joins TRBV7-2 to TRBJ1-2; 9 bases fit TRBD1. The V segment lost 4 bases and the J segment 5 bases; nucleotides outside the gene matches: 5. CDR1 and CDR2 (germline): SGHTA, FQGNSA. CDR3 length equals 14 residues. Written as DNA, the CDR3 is TGTGCCAGCAGCTCCACAGGGGGCGGGTATGGCTACACCTTC. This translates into CASSSTGGGYGYTF.

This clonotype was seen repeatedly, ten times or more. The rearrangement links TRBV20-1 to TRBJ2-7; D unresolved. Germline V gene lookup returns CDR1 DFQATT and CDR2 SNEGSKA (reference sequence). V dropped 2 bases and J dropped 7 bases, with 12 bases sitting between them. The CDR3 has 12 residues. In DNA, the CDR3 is TGCAGTGCTAGAAACCAGGAACGGGAGCAGTACTTC. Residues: CSARNQEREQYF.

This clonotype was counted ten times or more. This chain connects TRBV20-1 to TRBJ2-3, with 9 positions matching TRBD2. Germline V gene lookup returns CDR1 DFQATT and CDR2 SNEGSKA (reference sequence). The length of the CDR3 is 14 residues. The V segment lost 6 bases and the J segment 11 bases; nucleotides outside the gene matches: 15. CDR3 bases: TGCAGTGCAGCACCGGGACTAGCCCCACGTCGGCAGTATTTT. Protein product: CSAAPGLAPRRQYF.

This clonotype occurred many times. The CDR3: CASSLVERGPKQYV. CDR3 in DNA: TGTGCCAGCAGCTTAGTTGAGCGGGGTCCCAAGCAGTACGTC. The chain recombines TRBV7-2 with TRBJ2-7; 7 bases are a match to TRBD2. Trimming removed 1 base from V and 8 bases from J; junction bases left unmatched: 8. CDR1 is SGHTA and CDR2 is FQGNSA in the germline V gene. The length of the CDR3 is 14 residues.

Here the CDR3 reads CAWSGDRAREQYF. CDR3 DNA: TGTGCCTGGAGTGGGGACAGGGCGAGGGAGCAGTACTTC. The chain has TRBV30 and TRBJ2-7; 9 bases are shared with TRBD1. CDR3 length equals 13 residues. V lost 1 base, J lost 7 bases, and 5 bases stayed unmatched. Germline V gene sequence: CDR1 GTSNPN, CDR2 SVGIG (reference sequence).

In DNA, the CDR3 is TGTGCCAGCAGTCTCCCGGGGGCGGGGGGGGAGGTGGATACGCAGTATTTT. It codes for CASSLPGAGGEVDTQYF. The V and J genes are TRBV6-1 and TRBJ2-3, with 9 bases identical to TRBD2. The V gene's germline CDR1 is MNHNS and CDR2 SASEGT. The CDR3 extends over 17 amino acids. Trimming took 5 bases from V and 6 from J; bases not matched to a gene: 15.

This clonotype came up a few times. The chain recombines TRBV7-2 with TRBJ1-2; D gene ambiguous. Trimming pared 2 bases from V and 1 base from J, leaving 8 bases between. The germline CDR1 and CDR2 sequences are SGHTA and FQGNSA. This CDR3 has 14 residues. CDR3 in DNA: TGTGCCAGCAGCTTAAATAGTATTAACTATGGCTACACCTTC. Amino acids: CASSLNSINYGYTF.